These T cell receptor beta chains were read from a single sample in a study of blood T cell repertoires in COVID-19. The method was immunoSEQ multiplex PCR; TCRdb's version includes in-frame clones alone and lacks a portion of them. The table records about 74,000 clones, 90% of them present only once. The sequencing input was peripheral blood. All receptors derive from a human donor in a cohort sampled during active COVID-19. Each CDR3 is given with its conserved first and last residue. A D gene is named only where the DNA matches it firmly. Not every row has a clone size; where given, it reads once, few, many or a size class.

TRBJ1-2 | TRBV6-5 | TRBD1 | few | CASKRTGNGGYTF | TGTGCCAGCAAACGGACAGGGAATGGTGGCTACACCTTC
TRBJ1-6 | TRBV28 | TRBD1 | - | CASSLPGQLYNSPLHF | TGTGCCAGCAGTCTGCCGGGACAGCTTTATAATTCACCCCTCCACTTT
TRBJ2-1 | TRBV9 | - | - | CASSALYSPSNEQFF | TGTGCCAGCAGCGCCCTCTACTCTCCCTCCAATGAGCAGTTCTTC
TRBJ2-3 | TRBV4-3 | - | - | CASSQVPGAQADTQYF | TGCGCCAGCAGCCAAGTGCCGGGAGCCCAAGCAGATACGCAGTATTTT
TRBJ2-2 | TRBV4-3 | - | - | CASSQERTWTVNTGELFF | TGCGCCAGCAGCCAAGAGCGGACGTGGACAGTGAACACCGGGGAGCTGTTTTTT
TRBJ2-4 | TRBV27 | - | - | CASSSRLRRDIQYF | TGTGCCAGCAGTTCACGACTCCGTCGGGACATTCAGTACTTC
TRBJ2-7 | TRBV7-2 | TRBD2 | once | CASSFVLAGGYEQYF | TGTGCCAGCAGCTTCGTACTAGCGGGAGGGTACGAGCAGTACTTC
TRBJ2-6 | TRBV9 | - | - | CASSVGTGTGANVLTF | TGTGCCAGCAGCGTAGGGACGGGAACTGGGGCCAACGTCCTGACTTTC
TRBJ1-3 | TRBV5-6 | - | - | CASSLTSGWGRNTIYF | TGTGCCAGCAGCTTGACCTCAGGGTGGGGTAGGAACACCATATATTTT
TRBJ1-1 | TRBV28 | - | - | CASSSPRVRGRPEAFF | TGTGCCAGCAGTTCCCCCCGGGTAAGGGGTCGACCTGAAGCTTTCTTT
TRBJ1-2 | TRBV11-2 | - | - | CASSLGGYGYTF | TGTGCCAGCAGCCTTGGAGGCTATGGCTACACCTTC
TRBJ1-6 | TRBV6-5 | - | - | CASYALEGSPLHF | TGTGCCAGCTACGCCTTAGAGGGTTCACCCCTCCACTTT
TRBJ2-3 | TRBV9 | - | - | CASSVLSGSTDTQYF | TGTGCCAGCAGCGTCTTAAGCGGGAGCACAGATACGCAGTATTTT
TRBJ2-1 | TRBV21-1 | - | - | CASSKTSGYPFTYNEQFF | TGTGCCAGCAGCAAAACATCAGGGTACCCCTTTACTTACAATGAGCAGTTCTTC
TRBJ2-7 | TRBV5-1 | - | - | CASSLSTEQGRYGYEQYF | TGCGCCAGCAGCTTGTCGACGGAACAGGGAAGGTACGGCTACGAGCAGTACTTC
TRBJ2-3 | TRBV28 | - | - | CASSPNPGKGADTQYF | TGTGCCAGCAGCCCAAACCCCGGGAAGGGGGCAGATACGCAGTATTTT
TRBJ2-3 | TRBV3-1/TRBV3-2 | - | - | CASSGQVGTDTQYF | TGTGCCAGCAGTGGCCAGGTTGGCACAGATACGCAGTATTTT
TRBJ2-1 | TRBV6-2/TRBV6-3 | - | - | CASSPSRNEQFF | TGTGCCAGCAGCCCTAGCCGGAATGAGCAGTTCTTC
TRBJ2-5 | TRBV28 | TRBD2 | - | CASSPRGRARETQYF | TGTGCCAGCAGCCCTCGCGGGAGGGCTAGGGAGACCCAGTACTTC
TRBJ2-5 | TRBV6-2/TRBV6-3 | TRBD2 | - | CASSTGTSGAQETQYF | TGTGCCAGCAGTACCGGGACTAGCGGAGCTCAAGAGACCCAGTACTTC
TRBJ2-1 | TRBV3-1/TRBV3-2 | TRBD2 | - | CASSPLAGTGYNEQFF | TGTGCCAGCAGCCCATTAGCGGGAACTGGCTACAATGAGCAGTTCTTC
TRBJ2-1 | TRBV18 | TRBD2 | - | CASSPTGGGSYNEQFF | TGTGCCAGCTCACCAACGGGGGGAGGCTCCTACAATGAGCAGTTCTTC
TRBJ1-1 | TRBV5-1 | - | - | CASSLAGLSTEAFF | TGCGCCAGCAGCTTGGCAGGTTTGAGCACTGAAGCTTTCTTT
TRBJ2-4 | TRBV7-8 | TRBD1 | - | CASSPSTGKNIQYF | TGTGCCAGCAGCCCCTCGACAGGGAAAAACATTCAGTACTTC
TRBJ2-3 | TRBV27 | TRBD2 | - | CASSLKTSGTDTQYF | TGTGCCAGCAGTTTAAAGACTAGCGGCACAGATACGCAGTATTTT
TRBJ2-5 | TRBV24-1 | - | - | CATSVGHNQETQYF | TGTGCCACCAGTGTTGGTCACAACCAAGAGACCCAGTACTTC
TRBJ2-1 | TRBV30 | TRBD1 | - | CAWTGTGVRYNEQFF | TGTGCCTGGACGGGGACAGGGGTACGGTACAATGAGCAGTTCTTC
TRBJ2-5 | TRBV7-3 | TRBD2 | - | CASSLTTTTSFSGSGFVRETQYF | TGTGCCAGCAGCTTAACTACAACCACTAGCTTTAGCGGGAGCGGTTTTGTGCGTGAGACCCAGTACTTC
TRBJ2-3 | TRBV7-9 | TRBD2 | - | CASSFPKNSSGRAADTQYF | TGTGCCAGCAGCTTCCCCAAAAACTCTAGCGGGAGGGCCGCAGATACGCAGTATTTT
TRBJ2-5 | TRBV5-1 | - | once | CASSLGSRETQYF | TGCGCCAGCAGCTTAGGGAGTAGGGAGACCCAGTACTTC
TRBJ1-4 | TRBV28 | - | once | CASTTLAHEKLFF | TGTGCCAGCACCACCCTGGCCCATGAAAAACTGTTTTTT
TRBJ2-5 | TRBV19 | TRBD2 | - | CASSATLAGGPETQYF | TGTGCCAGTAGTGCCACACTAGCGGGAGGGCCTGAGACCCAGTACTTC
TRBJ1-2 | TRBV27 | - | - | CASRAAGGNYGYTF | TGTGCCAGCAGGGCCGCGGGAGGGAACTATGGCTACACCTTC
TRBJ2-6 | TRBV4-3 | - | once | CASSHESGSGANVLTF | TGCGCCAGCAGCCATGAATCCGGCTCTGGGGCCAACGTCCTGACTTTC
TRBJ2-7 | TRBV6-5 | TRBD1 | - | CASTPGTAPYEQYF | TGTGCCAGCACTCCCGGGACAGCCCCCTACGAGCAGTACTTC
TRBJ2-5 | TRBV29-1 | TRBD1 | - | CSVVHRGPQETQYF | TGCAGCGTTGTCCACAGGGGTCCACAAGAGACCCAGTACTTC
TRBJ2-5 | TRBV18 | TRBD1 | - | CASSTRETGSGQETQYF | TGTGCCAGCTCCACACGAGAGACAGGGAGTGGGCAAGAGACCCAGTACTTC
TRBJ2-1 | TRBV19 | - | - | CASSRTRDYYNEQFF | TGTGCCAGTAGTAGGACAAGGGATTACTACAATGAGCAGTTCTTC
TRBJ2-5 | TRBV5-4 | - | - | CASSQGREPLGATQYF | TGTGCCAGCAGTCAGGGGCGGGAGCCCCTCGGGGCGACCCAGTACTTC
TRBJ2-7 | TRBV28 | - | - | CASSFRTEPPYEQYF | TGTGCCAGCAGTTTCCGGACAGAACCCCCCTACGAGCAGTACTTC
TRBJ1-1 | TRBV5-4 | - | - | CASSVGQNTEAFF | TGTGCCAGCAGCGTCGGACAGAACACTGAAGCTTTCTTT
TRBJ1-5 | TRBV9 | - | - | CASSTGNNQPQHF | TGTGCCAGCAGCACAGGGAACAATCAGCCCCAGCATTTT
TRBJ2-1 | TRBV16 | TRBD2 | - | CASSQSLSGRYNEQFF | TGTGCCAGCAGCCAATCGCTTAGCGGGAGATACAATGAGCAGTTCTTC
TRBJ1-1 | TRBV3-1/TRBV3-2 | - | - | CASSPLGGSLTEAFF | TGTGCCAGCAGCCCCCTGGGAGGGAGCCTCACTGAAGCTTTCTTT
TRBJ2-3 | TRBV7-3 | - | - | CASSLTALALDTQYF | TGTGCCAGCAGCTTAACGGCACTAGCCTTAGATACGCAGTATTTT
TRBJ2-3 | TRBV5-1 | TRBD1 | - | CASSWAGGQDTQYF | TGCGCCAGCAGCTGGGCAGGGGGCCAAGATACGCAGTATTTT
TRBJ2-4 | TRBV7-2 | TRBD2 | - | CASSLSTSGRAGNIQYF | TGTGCCAGCAGCCTGTCGACTAGCGGGAGGGCCGGAAACATTCAGTACTTC
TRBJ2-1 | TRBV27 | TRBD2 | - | CASSLRTSGSNEQFF | TGTGCCAGCAGTCTACGGACTAGCGGAAGTAATGAGCAGTTCTTC
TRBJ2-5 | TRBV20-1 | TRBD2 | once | CSAIDSGSLGETQYF | TGCAGTGCTATTGATAGCGGGAGCTTAGGGGAGACCCAGTACTTC
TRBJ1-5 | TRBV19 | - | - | CASSGASNQPQHF | TGTGCCAGTAGTGGGGCTAGCAATCAGCCCCAGCATTTT
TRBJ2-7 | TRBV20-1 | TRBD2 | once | CSASRLAGADEQYF | TGCAGTGCTAGTAGACTAGCGGGAGCTGACGAGCAGTACTTC
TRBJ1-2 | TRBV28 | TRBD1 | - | CASRTGADGYTF | TGTGCCAGCAGGACAGGGGCGGATGGCTACACCTTC
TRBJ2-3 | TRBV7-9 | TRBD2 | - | CASSSGGAGEADTQYF | TGTGCCAGCAGCTCAGGCGGGGCGGGAGAAGCAGATACGCAGTATTTT